This T cell receptor beta chain was documented in a study of blood T cell repertoires in COVID-19. The CDR3 consists of 15 residues. Germline CDR1 LNHDA, CDR2 SQIVND (reference sequence). The V end lost 0 bases, the J end lost 8 bases, and 16 bases lay between the germline ends. Clones were sequenced by immunoSEQ multiplex PCR, and TCRdb holds only the in-frame ones, with some missing. The sample holds just under 350,000 clones; around nine tenths are singletons and the top ten take about 7%. Sequencing was done on a sample of peripheral blood. The clonotype was recovered from a woman in her 70s with COVID-19, enrolled during active disease. V usage is TRBV19 and J usage is TRBJ1-2, with unresolved D. The CDR3 loop reads CASSIERGRGRGYTF. In DNA, the CDR3 is TGTGCCAGTAGTATAGAGCGAGGTCGCGGGAGAGGCTACACCTTC.